This entry is about one T cell receptor beta chain. The antigen is not known. This entry belongs to a study of T cell repertoires in cytomegalovirus infection. Study context: The public TCR beta signatures pointed to both CMV infection and matching HLA type. Study-wide findings and caveats: CMV-specific TCR beta clonotypes restricted by HLA-C were the ones dominating the ex vivo response. CMV carriers having the relevant HLA were flagged by cumulative public TCR beta family frequency.

From the reads, TCRdb called clonotypes with MiXCR, one entry per CDR3 protein. The repertoire holds 680,000 or so distinct CDR3 sequences, with 35% to 45% as singletons. J was trimmed by 3 bases and V by 4 bases; bases with no gene match: 8. From germline, CDR1 is SEHNR and CDR2 FQNEAQ (reference sequence). This CDR3 is built from 15 residues. The specimen was PBMCs. This chain uses TRBV7-9 with TRBJ1-1; 7 nucleotides agree with TRBD1. The sequence was obtained from a human donor in good health (CMV status not recorded). Some clones in this sample may be carry-over from other donors' samples. CDR3 in amino acids: CASSSDETGHTEAFF. The CDR3 DNA reads as TGTGCCAGCAGCTCCGATGAGACAGGGCACACTGAAGCTTTCTTT.